This T cell receptor (beta chain) was captured by sequencing in a study of blood T cell repertoires in COVID-19. Overall study context: Spain, Italy and the United States supplied samples that represented acute and convalescent COVID-19.

The CDR3 has 15 residues. In germline, CDR1 is MGHRA, CDR2 YSYEKL. Trimming took 5 bases from V and 4 from J, leaving 18 bases between them. Original analysis: Reference gene primer amplification gave nucleated cell count estimates. The table came from immunoSEQ multiplex PCR; TCRdb's copy has only in-frame clones and leaves some out. D and trimming were read from the DNA, whereas the V and J calls and clone size are those reported in that table. The sample lists about 15,000 clones; approximately 88% were seen once. The sequenced material came from peripheral blood. The chain joins TRBV4-1 to TRBJ2-7; D gene unclear. The sequence came from a human donor in a cohort sampled during active COVID-19. The CDR3 sequence is CASSSPERGTYEQYF. DNA for the CDR3: TGCGCCAGCAGCTCCCCAGAAAGAGGAACTTACGAGCAGTACTTC.